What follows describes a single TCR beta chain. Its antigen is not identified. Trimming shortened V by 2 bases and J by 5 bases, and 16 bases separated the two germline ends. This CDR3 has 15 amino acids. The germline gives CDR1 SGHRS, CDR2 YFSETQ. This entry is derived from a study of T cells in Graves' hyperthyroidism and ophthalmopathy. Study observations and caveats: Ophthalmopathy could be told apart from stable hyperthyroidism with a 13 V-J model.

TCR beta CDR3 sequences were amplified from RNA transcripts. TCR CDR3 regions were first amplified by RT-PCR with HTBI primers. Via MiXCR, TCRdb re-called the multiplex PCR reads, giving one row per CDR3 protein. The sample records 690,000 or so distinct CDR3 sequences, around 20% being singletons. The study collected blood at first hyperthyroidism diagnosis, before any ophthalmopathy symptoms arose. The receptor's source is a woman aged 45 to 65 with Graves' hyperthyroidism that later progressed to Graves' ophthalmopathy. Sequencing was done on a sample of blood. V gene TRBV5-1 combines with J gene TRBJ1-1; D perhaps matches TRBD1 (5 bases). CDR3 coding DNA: TGCGCCAGCAGCTTCAGGAGGGGCGGGGGGACTGAAGCTTTCTTT. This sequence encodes CASSFRRGGGTEAFF.